These T cell receptor beta chains were read from a single sample in a study of T cell repertoires and HLA-DP antigens. No cognate antigen is known for these TCRs. Here immunoSEQ multiplex PCR was the method, and the copy in TCRdb shows in-frame clones only, minus some. The sample lists over 100,000 clones; approximately 92% were seen once. Sample: CD4+ T cells from PBMCs. These receptors were collected from a woman under 30 in good health and CMV-seronegative. Both conserved end residues are part of each CDR3. The D gene is left open where the match is weak. Not all rows give a size; the values are once, few, many and, for expanded clones, a class.

d_gene	abundance	v_gene	j_gene	CDR3aa	CDR3nt
NA	NA	TRBV10-3	TRBJ1-6	CATQPQGYNSPLHF	TGTGCCACTCAACCCCAGGGTTATAATTCACCCCTCCACTTT
NA	NA	TRBV7-9	TRBJ2-2	CASSPGKGAGELFF	TGTGCCAGCAGCCCAGGGAAGGGGGCCGGGGAGCTGTTTTTT
NA	few	TRBV28	TRBJ1-5	CASSLPGWQPQHF	TGTGCCAGCAGTTTGCCCGGGTGGCAGCCCCAGCATTTT
NA	NA	TRBV6-1	TRBJ1-1	CASSDLASNTEAFF	TGTGCCAGCAGTGATCTCGCCTCGAACACTGAAGCTTTCTTT
NA	NA	TRBV2	TRBJ1-4	CASALWGTNEKLFF	TGTGCCAGTGCATTGTGGGGAACTAATGAAAAACTGTTTTTT
NA	NA	TRBV28	TRBJ1-2	CASSLGGTVYYGYTF	TGTGCCAGCAGTTTGGGGGGGACGGTATATTATGGCTACACCTTC
TRBD1	NA	TRBV19	TRBJ2-2	CATQGAYTGELFF	TGTGCCACTCAGGGGGCGTACACCGGGGAGCTGTTTTTT
NA	NA	TRBV29-1	TRBJ2-2	CSVGSYAGELFF	TGCAGCGTTGGATCTTACGCCGGGGAGCTGTTTTTT
NA	once	TRBV19	TRBJ2-1	CASRVAGINNEQFF	TGTGCCAGTAGAGTGGCAGGTATTAACAATGAGCAGTTCTTC
NA	NA	TRBV7-8	TRBJ2-7	CASSTNRDSYEQYF	TGTGCCAGCAGCACAAACAGGGATTCCTACGAGCAGTACTTC
NA	NA	TRBV7-2	TRBJ1-3	CASSLVGSAGNTIYF	TGTGCCAGCAGCTTAGTAGGGTCGGCTGGAAACACCATATATTTT
TRBD1	NA	TRBV6-5	TRBJ2-3	CASSYSMAGGPDTQYF	TGTGCCAGCAGTTACTCGATGGCAGGGGGCCCAGATACGCAGTATTTT
TRBD1	NA	TRBV5-1	TRBJ2-3	CASSPDRGLTDTQYF	TGCGCCAGCAGCCCGGACAGGGGACTCACAGATACGCAGTATTTT
NA	NA	TRBV5-6	TRBJ1-6	CASSFTGKNSPLHF	TGTGCCAGCAGCTTTACAGGGAAAAATTCACCCCTCCACTTT
TRBD1	NA	TRBV7-9	TRBJ1-5	CASSPDRGDQPQHF	TGTGCCAGCAGTCCGGACAGGGGGGACCAGCCCCAGCATTTT
NA	NA	TRBV27	TRBJ1-2	CASSRRGGDYGYTF	TGTGCCAGCAGCCGCAGGGGAGGAGACTATGGCTACACCTTC
NA	NA	TRBV5-6	TRBJ2-4	CASSLGHTTKNIQYF	TGTGCCAGCAGCTTGGGACACACAACCAAAAACATTCAGTACTTC
NA	NA	TRBV2	TRBJ1-6	CASCDRSSPLHF	TGTGCCAGCTGTGACAGGAGCTCACCCCTCCACTTT
TRBD1	NA	TRBV6-5	TRBJ2-1	CASRRDRSSYNEQFF	TGTGCCAGCAGACGGGACAGGAGCTCCTACAATGAGCAGTTCTTC
NA	NA	TRBV5-1	TRBJ2-3	CASSPPTTSGADTQYF	TGCGCCAGCAGCCCACCGACTACCTCCGGAGCAGATACGCAGTATTTT